This T cell receptor (beta chain) appears in the sequencing data of a study of blood T cell repertoires in COVID-19. Study information: Acute and convalescent COVID-19 samples came from the United States, Italy and Spain.

This clone is a singleton in its sample. Deletions cut 6 bases from V and 5 bases from J, with 14 bases between. In germline, CDR1 is MNHEY, CDR2 SMNVEV (reference sequence). The length of the CDR3 is 15 residues. TCRdb's copy holds only in-frame clones and misses some; the assay was immunoSEQ multiplex PCR. Of around 270,000 clones listed, 80% to 85% were seen once; the top ten hold 1.5% to 1.9%. The rearrangement links TRBV27 to TRBJ1-6, with D uncertain. The sequence derives from a middle-aged woman who had recovered from COVID-19. The sequenced material came from peripheral blood. CDR3 DNA: TGTGCCAGCAGAGAGGACGGGAAAAATAATTCACCCCTCCACTTT. Translated, it gives CASREDGKNNSPLHF.